This T cell receptor beta chain is from a study of shared clonotypes between healthy human individuals. General study findings and limits: Tissues were not sampled, only blood, and their repertoires likely differ.

As to this clone: What it recognizes is unknown. This sample includes further DNA sequences coding for the same CDR3.

Per germline, CDR1 ENHRY and CDR2 SYGVKD. The length of the CDR3 is 15 residues. Trimming took off 0 bases at V and 5 bases at J, with 10 bases between the two ends. TCRdb keeps only in-frame clones here, not all; method: immunoSEQ multiplex PCR. The sample contains roughly 2.4 million clones, approximately 96% of which appear only once. Sequencing was carried out using naive CD4+ T cells sorted from blood. Noted subset: CD45RA+ positively selected. The chain has TRBV10-3 and TRBJ2-2, with a possible D match to TRBD1 (5 bases). The origin of this receptor is a man between 18 and 35 years old in good health. The DNA for the CDR3 is TGTGCCATCAGTGAGTCAGGGGCTGCGACCGGGGAGCTGTTTTTT. It is translated as CAISESGAATGELFF.